This TCR beta chain comes out of a study of T-cell memory formation after mild COVID-19 (dated by TCRdb to about 2021). About the investigation overall: TCR sequence clusters from the two donors were found to be largely donor specific. Longitudinal TCRalpha and TCRbeta repertoire sequencing tracked T-cell clones expanding and contracting after mild COVID-19 in a couple of donors. The cohort was made up of two young adult volunteers, one female and one male, who were previously healthy. On the study overall, not on this receptor specifically: The detection of some responding clones in pre-infection memory suggests that pre-existing cross-reactive memory T cells joined the SARS-CoV-2 response. Contracting CD4+ clones appeared mostly in the CM and EM memory subsets, whereas CD8+ clones were enriched in EMRA. The study covered only a couple of mild cases, and larger cohorts including severe cases with pre-infection samples were considered necessary. Balanced CD4/CD8 phenotypes were observed for clones contracting from day 15 to 85, whereas a bias towards CD4+ was observed for a second wave of clones expanding from day 15 to 37. The second-wave clones that peaked on day 37 were not confirmed to be SARS-CoV-2 specific.

Trimming removed 0 bases from V and 9 bases from J, leaving 9 bases between the germline ends. The CDR1 and CDR2 encoded by the germline V gene (reference sequence) are LGHDT and YNNKEL. The CDR3 goes from the cysteine to the phenylalanine over 13 residues. The DNA shown is the 39-base CDR3, in frame from base 1. To note about this clonotype: The clone's antigen remains unknown. One base away there is no much larger clone; base qualities are not given.

This sample was sequenced with an Illumina NovaSeq 6000. TCRalpha and TCRbeta cDNA libraries were built by 5'RACE with constant-segment primers, adding sample barcodes and unique molecular identifiers. Trizol reagent was used to extract RNA from every sample. The libraries were amplified in two PCR steps, and the second step added a second sample barcode and Illumina TruSeq adapters. The libraries were sequenced on an Illumina NovaSeq using 2 x 150 bp paired-end reads. The authors' analysis ran thus. The reads were demultiplexed and collapsed into UMI-guided consensus sequences using migec v1.2.7. Using mixcr v2.1.11, UMI consensuses were aligned to TRA and TRB V and J templates and then assembled into clonotypes. Clonotypes were classified as expanded or contracted when called significant by both edgeR and NoisET, with noise models trained on biological replicates. For edgeR calls, the cutoffs were a false discovery rate-adjusted p below 0.01 and a log2 fold-change threshold of 1. As an exploratory analysis of dynamics, PCA with hierarchical clustering was applied to max-normalized trajectories of the 1000 most abundant clonotypes. The CD4 or CD8 phenotype of responding clones was assigned using the separately sequenced CD4+ and CD8+ repertoires. TCRdb trimmed public reads at Q25 via fastp, called clones via MiXCR and kept in-frame beta chains. Entries that share a CDR3 protein sequence are merged under the most common genes and DNA. The V and J calls and clone size come from TCRdb's table, not from the authors' own analysis. In this sample the table shows approximately 440,000 distinct CDR3 sequences, about 20% of which occur a single time. Jointly, the top ten make up 8.4% of the sample.

Ficoll-Paque density gradient centrifugation was the method used to isolate PBMCs. Rearrangement joined TRBV3-1 to TRBJ2-1; a weak D assignment points to TRBD2 (6 bases agree). This TCR came from an adult woman who had mild COVID-19 (a few samples of this study predate the infection). The sample titles of this study are shuffled in the database, so cell type and time point are left out; the donor was told from shared clones. Material: PBMCs or a T cell subset sorted from them (not recorded which). The CDR3 sequence is CASSQEFGGEQFF. The DNA sequence is as follows: TGTGCCAGCAGCCAAGAGTTCGGGGGTGAGCAGTTCTTC.